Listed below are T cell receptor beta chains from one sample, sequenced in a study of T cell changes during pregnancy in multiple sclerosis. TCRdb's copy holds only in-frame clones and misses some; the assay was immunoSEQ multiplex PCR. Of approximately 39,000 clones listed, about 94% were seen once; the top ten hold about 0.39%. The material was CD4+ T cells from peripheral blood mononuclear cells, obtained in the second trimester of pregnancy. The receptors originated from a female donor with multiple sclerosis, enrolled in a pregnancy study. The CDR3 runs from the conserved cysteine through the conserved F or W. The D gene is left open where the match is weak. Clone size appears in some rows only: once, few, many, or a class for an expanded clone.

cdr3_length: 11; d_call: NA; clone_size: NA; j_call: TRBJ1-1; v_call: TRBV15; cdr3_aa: CATSGGGGAFF; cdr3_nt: TGTGCCACCAGCGGGGGAGGTGGCGCTTTCTTT
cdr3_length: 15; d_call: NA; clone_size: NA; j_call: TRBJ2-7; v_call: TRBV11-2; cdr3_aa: CASSLEGAGSYEQYF; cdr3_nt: TGTGCCAGCAGCTTAGAAGGGGCAGGCTCCTACGAGCAGTACTTC
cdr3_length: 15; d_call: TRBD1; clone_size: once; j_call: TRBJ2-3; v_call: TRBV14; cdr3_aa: CASSLLGGATDTQYF; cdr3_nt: TGTGCCAGCAGCCTCCTAGGGGGCGCTACAGATACGCAGTATTTT
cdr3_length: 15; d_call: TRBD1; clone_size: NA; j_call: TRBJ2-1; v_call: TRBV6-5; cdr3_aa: CASSSGQGEKNEQFF; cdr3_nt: TGTGCCAGCAGTTCTGGACAGGGGGAAAAAAATGAGCAGTTCTTC
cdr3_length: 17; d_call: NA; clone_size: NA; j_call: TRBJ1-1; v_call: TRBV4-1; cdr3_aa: CASSQERGDSDVTEAFF; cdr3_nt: TGCGCCAGCAGCCAAGAACGGGGAGACTCGGATGTCACTGAAGCTTTCTTT
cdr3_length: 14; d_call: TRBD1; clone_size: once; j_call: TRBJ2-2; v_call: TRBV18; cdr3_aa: CASSRDRNTGELFF; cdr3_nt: TGTGCCAGCTCACGGGACAGAAACACCGGGGAGCTGTTTTTT
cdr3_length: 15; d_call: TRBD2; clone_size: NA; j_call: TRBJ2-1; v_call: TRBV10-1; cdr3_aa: CASSGASGADNEQFF; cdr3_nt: TGCGCCAGCAGTGGTGCTAGCGGAGCCGACAATGAGCAGTTCTTC
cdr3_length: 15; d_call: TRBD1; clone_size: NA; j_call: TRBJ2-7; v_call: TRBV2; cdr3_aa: CASSSQQGAAYEQYF; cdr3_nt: TGTGCCAGCAGTTCGCAACAGGGGGCGGCCTACGAGCAGTACTTC
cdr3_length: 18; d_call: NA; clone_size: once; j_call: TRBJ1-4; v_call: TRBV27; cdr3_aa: CASAFTSKGAGVDEKLFF; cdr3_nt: TGTGCCAGCGCGTTCACTTCAAAAGGGGCTGGGGTAGATGAAAAACTGTTTTTT
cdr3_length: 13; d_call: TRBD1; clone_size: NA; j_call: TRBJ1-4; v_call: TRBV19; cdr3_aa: CASKDRGPEKLFF; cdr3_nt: TGTGCCAGTAAGGACAGGGGGCCCGAAAAACTGTTTTTT
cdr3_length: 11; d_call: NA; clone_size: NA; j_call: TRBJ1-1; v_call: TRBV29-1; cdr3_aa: CSVSQGTEAFF; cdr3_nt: TGCAGCGTTTCTCAGGGTACTGAAGCTTTCTTT
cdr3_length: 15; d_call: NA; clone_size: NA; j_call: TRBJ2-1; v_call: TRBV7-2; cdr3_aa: CASSAPGSSYNEQFF; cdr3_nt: TGTGCCAGCAGCGCGCCGGGGAGCTCCTACAATGAGCAGTTCTTC
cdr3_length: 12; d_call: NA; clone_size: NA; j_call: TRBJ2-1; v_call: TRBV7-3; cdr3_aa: CASSLVNNEQFF; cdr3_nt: TGTGCCAGCAGCTTAGTCAACAATGAGCAGTTCTTC
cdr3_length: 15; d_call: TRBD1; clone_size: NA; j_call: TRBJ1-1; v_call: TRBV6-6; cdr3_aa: CASSNSQGRYTEAFF; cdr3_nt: TGTGCCAGCAGCAACTCACAGGGGAGGTACACTGAAGCTTTCTTT
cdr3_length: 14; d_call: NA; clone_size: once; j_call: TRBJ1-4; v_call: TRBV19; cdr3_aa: CASTADRLNEKLFF; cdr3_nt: TGTGCCAGTACGGCGGACAGACTTAATGAAAAACTGTTTTTT
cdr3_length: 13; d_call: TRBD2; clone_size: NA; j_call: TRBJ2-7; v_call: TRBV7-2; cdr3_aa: CASSSIAGARGYF; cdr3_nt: TGTGCCAGCAGCTCTATAGCGGGGGCAAGAGGGTACTTC
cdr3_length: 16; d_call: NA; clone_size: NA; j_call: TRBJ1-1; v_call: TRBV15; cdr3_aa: CATSRDLAGMNTEAFF; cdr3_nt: TGTGCCACCAGCAGAGATCTTGCAGGCATGAACACTGAAGCTTTCTTT
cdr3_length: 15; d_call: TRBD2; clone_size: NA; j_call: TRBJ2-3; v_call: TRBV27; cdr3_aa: CASSWRGGMTDTQYF; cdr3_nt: TGTGCCAGCAGCTGGCGGGGGGGTATGACAGATACGCAGTATTTT
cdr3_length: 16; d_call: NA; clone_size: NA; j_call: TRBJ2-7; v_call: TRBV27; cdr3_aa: CASRGPDRPLAYEQYF; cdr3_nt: TGTGCCAGCAGGGGTCCCGACAGACCCCTCGCCTACGAGCAGTACTTC
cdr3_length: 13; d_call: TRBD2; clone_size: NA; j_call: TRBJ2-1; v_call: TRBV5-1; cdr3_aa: CASKAGANNEQFF; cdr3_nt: TGCGCCAGCAAAGCGGGGGCCAACAATGAGCAGTTCTTC
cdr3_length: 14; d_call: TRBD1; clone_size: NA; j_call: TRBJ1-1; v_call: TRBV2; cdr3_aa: CASSRTDRGREAFF; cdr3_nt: TGTGCCAGCAGTAGAACCGACAGGGGGCGCGAAGCTTTCTTT
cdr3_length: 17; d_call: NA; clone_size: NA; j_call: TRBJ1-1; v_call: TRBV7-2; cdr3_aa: CASSLASTVSGNTEAFF; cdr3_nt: TGTGCCAGCAGCTTAGCGTCGACAGTTTCTGGGAACACTGAAGCTTTCTTT
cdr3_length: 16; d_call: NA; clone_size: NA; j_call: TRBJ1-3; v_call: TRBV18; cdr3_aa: CASSPLLEVRGNTIYF; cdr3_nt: TGTGCCAGCTCACCCCTGTTGGAGGTTCGAGGAAACACCATATATTTT
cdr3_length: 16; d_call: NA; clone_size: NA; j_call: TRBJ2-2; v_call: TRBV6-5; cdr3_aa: CASSSTSTSNTGELFF; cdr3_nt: TGTGCCAGCAGTTCGACTAGTACTTCGAACACCGGGGAGCTGTTTTTT
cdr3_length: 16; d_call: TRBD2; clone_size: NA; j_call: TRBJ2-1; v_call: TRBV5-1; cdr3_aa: CASSFPISGSYNEQFF; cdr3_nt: TGCGCCAGCAGCTTCCCCATCAGCGGGAGCTACAATGAGCAGTTCTTC
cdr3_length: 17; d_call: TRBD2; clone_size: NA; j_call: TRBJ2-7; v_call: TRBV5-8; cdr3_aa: CASRFGRGLAASYEQYF; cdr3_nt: TGTGCCAGCAGGTTTGGGCGGGGACTAGCGGCCTCCTACGAGCAGTACTTC
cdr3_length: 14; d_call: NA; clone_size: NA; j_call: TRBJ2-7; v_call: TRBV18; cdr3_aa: CASSPREASYEQYF; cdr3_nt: TGTGCCAGCTCACCACGGGAGGCTTCCTACGAGCAGTACTTC
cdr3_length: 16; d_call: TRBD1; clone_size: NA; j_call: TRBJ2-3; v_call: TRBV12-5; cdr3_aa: CASGPGQGSSTDTQYF; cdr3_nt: TGTGCTAGTGGCCCCGGACAGGGGAGCAGCACAGATACGCAGTATTTT
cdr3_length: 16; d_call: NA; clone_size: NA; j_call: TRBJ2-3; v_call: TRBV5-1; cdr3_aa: CASSPRGPASTDTQYF; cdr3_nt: TGCGCCAGCAGCCCCAGGGGACCCGCTAGCACAGATACGCAGTATTTT
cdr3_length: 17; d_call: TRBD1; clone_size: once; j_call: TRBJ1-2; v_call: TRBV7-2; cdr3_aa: CASSLVGGGAGNYGYTF; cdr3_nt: TGTGCCAGCAGCTTAGTAGGAGGGGGCGCGGGTAACTATGGCTACACCTTC
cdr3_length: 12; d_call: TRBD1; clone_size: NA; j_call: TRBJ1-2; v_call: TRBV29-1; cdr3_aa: CSVGGQGYGYTF; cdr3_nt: TGCAGCGTTGGGGGACAGGGCTATGGCTACACCTTC